The 23 T cell receptor beta chains below come from one sample, sequenced in a study of cytotoxic CD8 clonotypes in ibrutinib-treated CLL. Assay used: immunoSEQ multiplex PCR; TCRdb lists only in-frame clones, some missing. In the table there are tens of thousands of clones, around 74% of which are singletons. Sample: PBMCs, taken at disease progression, from a patient treated with ibrutinib. The receptors were sampled from a human donor with chronic lymphocytic leukemia.

The chain has TRBV11-2 and TRBJ1-4, with D maybe TRBD1 (6 bases). Trimming removed 2 bases at V and 6 bases at J, with 10 bases between. Germline V lookup: CDR1 SGHAT, CDR2 FQNNGV. This CDR3 has 14 amino acids. CDR3 DNA sequence: TGTGCCAGCAGCTTATGGGAGGGGGATGAAAAACTGTTTTTT. Protein: CASSLWEGDEKLFF.

In its sample, this clone was seen a few times. This rearrangement joins TRBV4-1 to TRBJ1-6, with D unresolved. Trimming removed 0 bases at V and 9 bases at J, with 6 bases between. The germline CDR1 and CDR2 sequences are MGHRA and YSYEKL. This CDR3 is 13 amino acids long. The CDR3 spells CASSQDAGSPLHF. The CDR3 DNA follows: TGCGCCAGCAGCCAAGATGCAGGTTCACCCCTCCACTTT.

CDR3: CASSQQGDYEQYF. CDR3 nucleotide sequence: TGCGCCAGCAGCCAACAGGGTGACTACGAGCAGTACTTC. The chain combines TRBV4-1 with TRBJ2-7, with D tentatively TRBD1 (5 bases). Germline CDR1 MGHRA, CDR2 YSYEKL. CDR3 length: 13 amino acids. V was clipped by 2 bases and J by 3 bases, with 8 bases between them.

In regard to this clone: Its ends do not fully match the called genes, so a read error is possible. The chain recombines TRBV20-1 with TRBJ1-3, with TRBD1 identical over 7 bases. The CDR3 loop spans 11 amino acids. Germline V gives CDR1 DFQATT, CDR2 SNEGSKA (reference sequence). CDR3 residues: CSARAEGALNF. For the CDR3, the DNA is TGCAGTGCTAGAGCGGAGGGGGCGCTTAATTTT.

This clone showed up just a few times. CDR3: CASSEGRGGGDTEAFF. The CDR3 DNA follows: TGTGCCAGCAGTGAAGGACGCGGTGGGGGGGACACTGAAGCTTTCTTT. The chain uses TRBV25-1 and TRBJ1-1; the D gene is possibly TRBD1 (5 bases). This CDR3 has 16 amino acids. Germline V gene sequence: CDR1 MGHDK, CDR2 SYGVNS. Trimming cost V 2 bases and J 3 bases, with 16 bases left between them.

This clone was observed a single time. The gene calls are TRBV13 and TRBJ2-3; D perhaps matches TRBD2 (5 bases). V lost 6 bases and J 6 bases, leaving 10 bases between the germline ends. Germline loops: CDR1 PRHDT, CDR2 FYEKMQ (reference sequence). The CDR3 runs to 12 residues. The CDR3 DNA sequence: TGTGCCAGCAGAGCGGTATCGGATACGCAGTATTTT. Residues: CASRAVSDTQYF.

The chain joins TRBV19 to TRBJ2-7; 8 bases are a match to TRBD1. The length of the CDR3 is 14 residues. With V trimmed by 5 bases and J by 2 bases, 5 bases remained unmatched. Germline lookup yields CDR1 LNHDA and CDR2 SQIVND (reference sequence). DNA for the CDR3: TGTGCCAGTAGTCCTGGACAGGGCACCTACGAGCAGTACTTC. It encodes CASSPGQGTYEQYF. Combining the CDR3 with reference TRBV19 and TRBJ2-7 gives the whole variable domain DGGITQSPKYLFRKEGQNVTLSCEQNLNHDAMYWYRQDPGQGLRLIYYSQIVNDFQKGDIAEGYSVSREKKESFPLTVTSAQKNPTAFYLCASSPGQGTYEQYFGPGTRLTVT.

The J gene is TRBJ1-4, the V gene TRBV2; D is possibly TRBD1 (6 bases). Germline CDR1 reads SNHLY; CDR2 reads FYNNEI. CDR3 length: 14 amino acids. The germline V and J ends were trimmed by 7 bases and 5 bases, with 14 bases remaining between them. CDR3 sequence (DNA): TGTGCCAGCACTCCCGGGACATCAAATGAAAAACTGTTTTTT. Its translation is CASTPGTSNEKLFF. The variable domain in full, with the rest retrieved from reference TRBV2 and TRBJ1-4, is EPEVTQTPSHQVTQMGQEVILRCVPISNHLYFYWYRQILGQKVEFLVSFYNNEISEKSEIFDDQFSVERPDGSNFTLKIRSTKLEDSAMYFCASTPGTSNEKLFFGSGTQLSVL.

This clone occurred a few times. V and J are TRBV5-1 and TRBJ2-1; 7 positions match TRBD1. The CDR3 has 16 amino acids. Germline V gene data show CDR1 as SGHRS and CDR2 as YFSETQ. J was trimmed by 1 base and V by 2 bases; bases with no gene match: 6. The CDR3 loop is CASSFTAGGSYNEQFF. DNA for the CDR3: TGCGCCAGCAGCTTTACGGCAGGGGGTTCCTACAATGAGCAGTTCTTC.

This rearrangement joins TRBV25-1 to TRBJ2-3, with 11 bases matching TRBD2. In germline, CDR1 is MGHDK, CDR2 SYGVNS. The CDR3 is 18 residues long. Unmatched junction bases numbered 8, after V lost 3 bases and J lost 0 bases. For the CDR3, the DNA is TGTGCCAGCAGTGATCTTCCGGGACTAGCGGACAGCACAGATACGCAGTATTTT. As protein: CASSDLPGLADSTDTQYF.

The chain recombines TRBV29-1 with TRBJ1-4, with D unclear. The germline gives CDR1 SQVTM, CDR2 ANQGSEA. V was trimmed by 1 base and J by 8 bases, leaving 8 bases between them. This CDR3 comprises 12 residues. CDR3: CSVEVSAEKLFF. CDR3 nucleotide sequence: TGCAGCGTTGAAGTGTCCGCGGAAAAACTGTTTTTT.

The rearrangement joins TRBV4-1 to TRBJ2-5; D could derive from TRBD1 or TRBD2 (6 bases each). The CDR3 sequence is 15 residues long. Trimming removed 0 bases from V and 3 bases from J, with 11 bases in between. Germline V lookup: CDR1 MGHRA, CDR2 YSYEKL. The CDR3 loop reads CASSQEPGAKETQYF. CDR3 sequence (DNA): TGCGCCAGCAGCCAAGAACCGGGGGCGAAAGAGACCCAGTACTTC.

This chain joins TRBV6-1 and TRBJ1-1; D may be TRBD1 (5 bases). The length of the CDR3 is 12 residues. Germline-derived CDR1 and CDR2 are MNHNS and SASEGT. V gave up 7 bases and J gave up 4 bases, with 10 bases separating them. The CDR3 spells CASNLGVTEAFF. The DNA for the CDR3 is TGTGCCAGCAACCTGGGGGTCACTGAAGCTTTCTTT.

The V call is TRBV9, the J call TRBJ2-3; D is possibly TRBD1 (5 bases). Germline V gene sequence: CDR1 SGDLS, CDR2 YYNGEE. The CDR3 covers 15 residues. Trimming removed 0 bases at V and 0 bases at J, with 8 bases between. CDR3 DNA sequence: TGTGCCAGCAGCGTAGAAGGGGTTAGCACAGATACGCAGTATTTT. Protein sequence: CASSVEGVSTDTQYF.

This clone was seen only a few times. The CDR3 nucleotides read TGTGCCAGCACCCCAACCCCACGTCAGCCCCAGCATTTT. It translates to CASTPTPRQPQHF. The chain carries TRBV7-9 and TRBJ1-5, with no clear D. V lost 7 bases and J 6 bases, leaving 13 bases between the germline ends. The germline CDR1 and CDR2 sequences are SEHNR and FQNEAQ (reference sequence). The CDR3 covers 13 residues.

This sequence joins TRBV7-9 and TRBJ1-1; D unresolved. Trimming took 3 bases from V and 1 from J, leaving 6 bases between them. CDR3 size: 13 residues. Germline V gene sequence: CDR1 SEHNR, CDR2 FQNEAQ (reference sequence). CDR3: CASSLGQNTEAFF. The CDR3 DNA is TGTGCCAGCAGCTTGGGTCAGAACACTGAAGCTTTCTTT.

This sequence joins TRBV5-1 and TRBJ1-2; 8 bases are a match to TRBD1. Trimming took 0 bases from V and 0 from J; bases not matched to a gene: 10. From germline, CDR1 is SGHRS and CDR2 YFSETQ. This CDR3 is 18 amino acids long. CDR3 region: CASSLAPRTGIPNYGYTF. In DNA form, the CDR3 reads TGCGCCAGCAGCTTGGCTCCTCGGACAGGGATTCCTAACTATGGCTACACCTTC.

This chain uses TRBV6-6 with TRBJ1-1, with D unresolved. The germline V and J ends were trimmed by 4 bases and 0 bases, with 6 bases remaining between them. Per the germline V gene, CDR1 is MNHNY and CDR2 is SVGAGI (reference sequence). The CDR3 is 13 residues long. The DNA for the CDR3 is TGTGCCAGCAGTTCAGACATGAACACTGAAGCTTTCTTT. Encoded protein: CASSSDMNTEAFF.

CDR3 nucleotides: TGTGCCAGCAGTGCCGATCCAGGGCTATATACGCAGTATTTT. Amino acids: CASSADPGLYTQYF. The chain joins TRBV2 to TRBJ2-3; perhaps TRBD1 as D (5 bases). V was pared by 4 bases and J by 7 bases, with 15 bases between. CDR3 length: 14 amino acids. From germline, CDR1 is SNHLY and CDR2 FYNNEI.

The CDR3 loop is CASTRGTVNTGELFF. Here the CDR3 DNA reads TGTGCCAGCACCCGCGGGACGGTGAACACCGGGGAGCTGTTTTTT. This rearrangement joins TRBV6-5 to TRBJ2-2; a possible D gene is TRBD2 (6 bases). Germline CDR1 MNHEY, CDR2 SVGAGI. CDR3 length: 15 amino acids. The V end was cut by 7 bases, the J end by 1 base, with 13 bases between.

V gene TRBV4-2 combines with J gene TRBJ2-1; D is unresolved. Germline CDR1 and CDR2: LGHNA and YNFKEQ. CDR3 size: 14 residues. The V end was cut by 1 base, the J end by 5 bases, with 9 bases between. This CDR3 reads CASSQGDRDNEQFF. The CDR3 DNA follows: TGTGCCAGCAGCCAAGGTGATAGGGACAATGAGCAGTTCTTC.

The V and J genes are TRBV10-3 and TRBJ1-2; tentatively, D is TRBD1 (6 bases). Germline V gene lookup returns CDR1 ENHRY and CDR2 SYGVKD. Trimming cost V 7 bases and J 2 bases, with 14 bases left between them. This CDR3 has 14 amino acids. The CDR3 region has the DNA TGTGCCATCACCTCAGAGGGGGGAAACTATGGCTACACCTTC. The encoded protein is CAITSEGGNYGYTF.

In its sample, this clone was seen once. CDR3 sequence: CASSLLGDSYEQYF. For the CDR3, the DNA is TGCGCCAGCAGCTTGCTCGGGGACTCCTACGAGCAGTACTTC. The J gene is TRBJ2-7, the V gene TRBV5-1, with D possibly being TRBD2 (5 bases). V lost 1 base, J lost 0 bases, and 8 bases lay in between. CDR1 SGHRS and CDR2 YFSETQ come from the germline V gene. This CDR3 has 14 amino acids. Variable domain in full (rest from reference TRBV5-1 and TRBJ2-7): KAGVTQTPRYLIKTRGQQVTLSCSPISGHRSVSWYQQTPGQGLQFLFEYFSETQRNKGNFPGRFSGRQFSNSRSEMNVSTLELGDSALYLCASSLLGDSYEQYFGPGTRLTVT.